The source of this T cell receptor (beta chain) is a study of OX40 agonist ivuxolimab in advanced cancers. Study-wide context: Participants averaged roughly 60 years of age (range about 23 to 80) and were roughly 83% male. The eligibility criteria allowed prior anti-PD-1, anti-PD-L1 or anti-CTLA-4 therapy, and roughly 39% had some. Three individuals attained partial responses, comprising one hepatocellular carcinoma case and two cutaneous melanoma cases.

CDR1 and CDR2 from the germline V gene are ENHRY and SYGVKD. The CDR3 is 16 residues long. V lost 6 bases and J lost 0, with 15 bases in between. Whole-study results and caveats: Compared with others, partial responders at 0.1-3.0 mg/kg displayed clonal expansion among the lowest.

TCRdb's table, derived via immunoSEQ multiplex PCR, lists solely in-frame clones and lacks some. Seen here are fewer than 50,000 clones, around 85% observed once, and the top ten hold about 50%. Concerning this clone itself: The antigen remains undetermined.

The chain is built from TRBV10-3 and TRBJ1-3, with a possible D match to TRBD1 (5 bases). The sequence derives from an adult with an advanced solid tumor such as melanoma, head and neck, liver or kidney cancer. This material consisted of CD4+ or CD8+ T cells sorted from blood, taken in a trial of the OX40 agonist ivuxolimab. The CDR3 is CAISWGPSNSGNTIYF. The DNA for the CDR3 is TGTGCCATCAGCTGGGGACCTAGCAACTCTGGAAACACCATATATTTT.